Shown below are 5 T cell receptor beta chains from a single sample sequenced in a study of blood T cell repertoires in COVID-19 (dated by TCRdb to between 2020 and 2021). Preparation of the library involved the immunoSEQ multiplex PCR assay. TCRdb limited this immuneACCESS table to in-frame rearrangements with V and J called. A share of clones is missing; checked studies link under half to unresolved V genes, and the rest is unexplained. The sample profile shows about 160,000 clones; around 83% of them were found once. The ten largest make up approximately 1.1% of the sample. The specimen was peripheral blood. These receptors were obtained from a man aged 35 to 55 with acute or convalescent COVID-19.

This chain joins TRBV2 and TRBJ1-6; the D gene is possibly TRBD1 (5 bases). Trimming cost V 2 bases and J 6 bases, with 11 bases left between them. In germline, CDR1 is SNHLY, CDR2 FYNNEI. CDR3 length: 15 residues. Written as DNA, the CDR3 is TGTGCCAGCAGTGAAACAGTAGGGGCTAATTCACCCCTCCACTTT. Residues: CASSETVGANSPLHF.

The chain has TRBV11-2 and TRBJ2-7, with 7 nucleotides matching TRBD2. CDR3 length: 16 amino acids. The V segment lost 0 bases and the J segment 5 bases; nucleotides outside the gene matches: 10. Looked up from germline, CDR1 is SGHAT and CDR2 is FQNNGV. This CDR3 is CASSLDNPGGSNEQYF. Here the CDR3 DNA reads TGTGCCAGCAGCTTAGACAACCCGGGGGGTTCCAACGAGCAGTACTTC.

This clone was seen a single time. CDR3 sequence: CASSSPTSGGPSSYNEQFF. The CDR3 bases are TGTGCCAGCAGCTCCCCGACTAGCGGGGGGCCGAGCTCCTACAATGAGCAGTTCTTC. The chain employs TRBV7-2 and TRBJ2-1; 13 bases line up with TRBD2. Trimming at V came to 4 bases and at J to 0 bases, leaving 9 bases not matched to a gene. The CDR3 extends over 19 amino acids. CDR1 SGHTA and CDR2 FQGNSA come from the germline V gene.

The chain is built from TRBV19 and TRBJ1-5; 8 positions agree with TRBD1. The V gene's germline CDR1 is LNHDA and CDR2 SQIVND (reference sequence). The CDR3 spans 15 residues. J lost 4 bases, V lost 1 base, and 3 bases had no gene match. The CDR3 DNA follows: TGTGCCAGTAGTATAGCAACAGGGGGAAATCAGCCCCAGCATTTT. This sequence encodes CASSIATGGNQPQHF.

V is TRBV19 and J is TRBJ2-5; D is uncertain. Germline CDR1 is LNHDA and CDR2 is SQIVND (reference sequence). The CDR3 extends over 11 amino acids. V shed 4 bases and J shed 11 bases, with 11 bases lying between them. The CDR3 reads CASSTSSVQYF. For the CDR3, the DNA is TGTGCCAGTAGTACTTCCTCGGTGCAGTACTTC.